This T cell receptor beta chain was found in a study of glioma-infiltrating T cells. Study-wide findings and caveats: Patients with low tissue-blood divergence carried a signature set of shared blood CDR3 motifs. Non-neoplastic patients had below-expected tissue-blood divergence, while all gliomas exceeded expectation.

As regards this clonotype: Its antigen is not known. A much larger clonotype is one base distant, so this may be a read error.

Using RNA template, CDR3s of TCR alpha and beta were amplified with iRepertoire arm-PCR. For one-step reverse transcription and amplification, 100-400 ng of tissue mRNA or PBMC total RNA was used. TCRdb recomputed calls from the multiplex PCR reads with MiXCR, one row per CDR3 protein. The sample holds 300,000 to 450,000 distinct CDR3 sequences, more than 35% seen once. Sequenced input: glioma tissue, nonneoplastic brain tissue, or PBMCs (not recorded which). The sequence was collected from a human donor with low-grade glioma or glioblastoma, undergoing nonglioma brain surgery, or in good health (not recorded which).

The CDR3 loop is CASRKTGSDTQYF. The CDR3 nucleotides are TGTGCCAGCAGAAAGACAGGTTCTGATACGCAGTATTTT. This sequence joins TRBV6-1 and TRBJ2-3; maybe TRBD1 (6 bases). The V end lost 6 bases, the J end lost 6 bases, and 13 bases lay between the germline ends. Germline V CDR1 and CDR2: MNHNS, SASEGT. The CDR3 extends over 13 amino acids.